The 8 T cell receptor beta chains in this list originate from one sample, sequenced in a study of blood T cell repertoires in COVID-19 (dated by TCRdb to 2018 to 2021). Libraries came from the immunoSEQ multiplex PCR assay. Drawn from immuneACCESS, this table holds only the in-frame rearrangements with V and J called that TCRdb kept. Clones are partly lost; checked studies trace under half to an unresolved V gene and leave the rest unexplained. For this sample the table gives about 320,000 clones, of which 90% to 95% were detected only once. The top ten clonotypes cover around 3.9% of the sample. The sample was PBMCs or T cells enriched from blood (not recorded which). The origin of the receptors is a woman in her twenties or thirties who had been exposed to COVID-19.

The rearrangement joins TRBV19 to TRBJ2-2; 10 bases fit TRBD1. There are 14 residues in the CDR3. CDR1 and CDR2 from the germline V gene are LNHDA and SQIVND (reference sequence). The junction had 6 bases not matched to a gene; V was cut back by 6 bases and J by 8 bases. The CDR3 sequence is CASRQGTGVGELFF. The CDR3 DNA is TGTGCCAGTAGACAGGGGACAGGGGTAGGGGAGCTGTTTTTT.

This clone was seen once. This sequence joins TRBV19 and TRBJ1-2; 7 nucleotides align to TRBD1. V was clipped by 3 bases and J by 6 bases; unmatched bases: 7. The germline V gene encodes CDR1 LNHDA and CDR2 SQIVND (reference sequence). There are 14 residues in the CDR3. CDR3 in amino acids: CASSIRRQGDGYTF. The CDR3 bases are TGTGCCAGTAGTATTCGTCGACAGGGTGATGGCTACACCTTC.

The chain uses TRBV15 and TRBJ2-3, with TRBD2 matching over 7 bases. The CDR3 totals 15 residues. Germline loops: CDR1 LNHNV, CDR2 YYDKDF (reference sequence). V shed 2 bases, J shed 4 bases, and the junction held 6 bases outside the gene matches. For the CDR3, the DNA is TGTGCCACCAGCAGATACGGGGGGTCGGCAGATACGCAGTATTTT. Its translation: CATSRYGGSADTQYF.

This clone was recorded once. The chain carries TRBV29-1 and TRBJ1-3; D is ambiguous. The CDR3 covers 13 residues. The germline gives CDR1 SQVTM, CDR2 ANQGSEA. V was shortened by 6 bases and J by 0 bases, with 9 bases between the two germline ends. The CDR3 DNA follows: TGCAGCGTCACACCGGGCTCTGGAAACACCATATATTTT. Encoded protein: CSVTPGSGNTIYF.

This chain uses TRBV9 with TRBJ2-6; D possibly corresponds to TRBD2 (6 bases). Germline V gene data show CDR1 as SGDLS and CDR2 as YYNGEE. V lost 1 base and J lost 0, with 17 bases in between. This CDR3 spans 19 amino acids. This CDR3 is CASSVRGFRDFSGANVLTF. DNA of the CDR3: TGTGCCAGCAGCGTACGGGGCTTTCGGGACTTCTCTGGGGCCAACGTCCTGACTTTC.

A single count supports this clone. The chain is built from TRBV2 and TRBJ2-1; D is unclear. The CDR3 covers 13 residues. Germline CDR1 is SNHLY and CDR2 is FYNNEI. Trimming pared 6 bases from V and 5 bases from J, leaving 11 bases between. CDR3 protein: CASRRPVNNEQFF. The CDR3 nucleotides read TGTGCCAGCAGGCGGCCGGTCAACAATGAGCAGTTCTTC.

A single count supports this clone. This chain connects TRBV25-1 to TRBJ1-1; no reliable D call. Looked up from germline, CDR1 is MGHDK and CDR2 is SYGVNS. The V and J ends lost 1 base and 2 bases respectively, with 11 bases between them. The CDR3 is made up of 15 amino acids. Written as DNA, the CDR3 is TGTGCCAGCAGTGAATCGTTAGGGAGTAACACTGAAGCTTTCTTT. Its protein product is CASSESLGSNTEAFF.

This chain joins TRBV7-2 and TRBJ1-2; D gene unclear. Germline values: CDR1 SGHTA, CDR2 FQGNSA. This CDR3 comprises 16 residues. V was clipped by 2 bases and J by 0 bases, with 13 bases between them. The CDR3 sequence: CASSLSSGTANYGYTF. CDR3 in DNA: TGTGCCAGCAGCTTAAGCTCAGGCACAGCTAACTATGGCTACACCTTC.